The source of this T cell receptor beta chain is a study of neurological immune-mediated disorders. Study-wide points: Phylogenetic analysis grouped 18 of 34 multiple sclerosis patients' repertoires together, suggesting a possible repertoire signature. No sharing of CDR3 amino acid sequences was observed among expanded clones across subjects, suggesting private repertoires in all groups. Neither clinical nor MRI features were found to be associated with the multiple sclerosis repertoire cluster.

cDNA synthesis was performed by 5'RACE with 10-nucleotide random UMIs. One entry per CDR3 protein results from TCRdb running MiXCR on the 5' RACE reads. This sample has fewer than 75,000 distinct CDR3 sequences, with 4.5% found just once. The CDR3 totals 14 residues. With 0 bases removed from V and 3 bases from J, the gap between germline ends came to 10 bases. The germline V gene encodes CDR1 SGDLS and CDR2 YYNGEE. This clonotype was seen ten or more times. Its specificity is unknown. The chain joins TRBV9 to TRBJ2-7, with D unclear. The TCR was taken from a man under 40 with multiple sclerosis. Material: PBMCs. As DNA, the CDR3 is TGTGCCAGCAGCGTAGGGGAAGGGAACTACGAGCAGTACTTC. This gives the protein CASSVGEGNYEQYF.